This is a list of T cell receptor beta chains from one sample in a study of shared clonotypes between healthy human individuals. Some clones are missing from TCRdb's copy, which holds only in-frame ones; the method was immunoSEQ multiplex PCR. Of some 120,000 clones detected, over 65% appear once; the ten largest clones hold roughly 24%. Specimen: memory CD8+ T cells sorted from blood. The receptors originated from a woman aged 25-40 years in good health. CDR3s include the opening cysteine and the closing phenylalanine or tryptophan. The D gene is left open where the match is weak. Only some rows state a clone size, as once, few, many or a class for expanded clones.

j_call d_call clone_size v_call cdr3_nt cdr3_aa
TRBJ2-2 TRBD1 . TRBV5-1 TGCGCCAGCAGCCCATCCGGGACAGGGAACACCGGGGAGCTGTTTTTT CASSPSGTGNTGELFF
TRBJ2-7 . . TRBV7-9 TGTGCCAGCAGCTCCTCTGGACTGGGATCCTACGAGCAGTACTTC CASSSSGLGSYEQYF
TRBJ2-2 TRBD1 . TRBV28 TGTGCCAGCAGTTTAGGGACAGGGATTTACGGGGAGCTGTTTTTT CASSLGTGIYGELFF
TRBJ2-1 TRBD2 . TRBV11-2 TGTGCCAGCAGCCTCGGGGCGGGACTAGCGGGAGGCGAGCAGTTCTTC CASSLGAGLAGGEQFF
TRBJ1-5 . . TRBV27 TGTGCCAGCAGTTCCAGGGCCATGGGCAATCAGCCCCAGCATTTT CASSSRAMGNQPQHF
TRBJ2-2 TRBD1 . TRBV15 TGTGCCACCAGCAGAGATCGGGGACAGGGGGTCTGGGAGCTGTTTTTT CATSRDRGQGVWELFF
TRBJ1-2 . . TRBV7-9 TGTGCCAGCAGCTTATTCGTACGGGACCTAGAGGGCTACACCTTC CASSLFVRDLEGYTF
TRBJ2-6 . . TRBV27 TGTGCCAGCAGTTTTTGGGGAAACGGGGCCAACGTCCTGACTTTC CASSFWGNGANVLTF
TRBJ1-2 . . TRBV7-6 TGTGCCAGCAGCCCCGGTGGCTTCTATGGCTACACCTTC CASSPGGFYGYTF
TRBJ1-2 . . TRBV18 TGTGCCAGCTCACAAGCTGAAGGAGGGGTTCCTTATGGCTACACCTTC CASSQAEGGVPYGYTF
TRBJ2-1 . . TRBV28 TGTGCCAGCAGTCGTCCGGGGACTCTAGACAATGAGCAGTTCTTC CASSRPGTLDNEQFF
TRBJ2-7 TRBD1 . TRBV5-1 TGCGCCAGCAGCTTGGAGCCCTTGGACAGGGAGTCCTACGAGCAGTACTTC CASSLEPLDRESYEQYF
TRBJ1-1 . . TRBV7-6 TGTGCCAGCAGCTTCCACATGAACACTGAAGCTTTCTTT CASSFHMNTEAFF
TRBJ2-7 . . TRBV13 TGTGCCAGCAGCTTAGAGGGGGACTCCGGCTCCTACGAGCAGTACTTC CASSLEGDSGSYEQYF
TRBJ2-7 . . TRBV25-1 TGTGCCAGCAGCCCTGGGGGTCGCTACGAGCAGTACTTC CASSPGGRYEQYF
TRBJ2-7 TRBD1 . TRBV6-1 TGTGCCAGCAGTGGGAGGACAGGGGGGGTTGAGCAGTACTTC CASSGRTGGVEQYF
TRBJ1-1 . many TRBV6-6 TGTGCCAGCAGTCAGGGGATGGGTGAAGCTTTCTTT CASSQGMGEAFF
TRBJ2-6 . . TRBV7-6 TGTGCCAGCAGCTCGGCCCAGTCGTTTAATCGGGCCTCTGGGGCCAACGTCCTGACTTTC CASSSAQSFNRASGANVLTF
TRBJ2-2 TRBD2 . TRBV15 TGTGCCAGTAAAGCGGGAATGGATTCCGGGGAGCTGTTTTTT CASKAGMDSGELFF
TRBJ1-1 . . TRBV28 TGTGCCAGCAGTTTCCGACAGAGCTCTGAAGCTTTCTTT CASSFRQSSEAFF
TRBJ2-1 TRBD2 . TRBV7-9 TGTGCCAGCAGCCGTGAACGTACTAGCGGGAGGGCCAATGAGCAGTTCTTC CASSRERTSGRANEQFF
TRBJ1-2 . many TRBV19 TGTGCCAGTAGTATAGGAGCATTCTATGGCTACACCTTC CASSIGAFYGYTF
TRBJ2-5 . . TRBV5-1 TGCGCCAGCAGCTTGGGACTGAACCAAGAGACCCAGTACTTC CASSLGLNQETQYF
TRBJ2-7 . . TRBV10-3 TGTGCCATCAGCGGACGCTACGAGCAGTACTTC CAISGRYEQYF
TRBJ2-7 . once TRBV27 TGTGCCAGCAGTTTATCGGGCAGGGGCTACGAGCAGTACTTC CASSLSGRGYEQYF
TRBJ2-7 TRBD1 once TRBV5-1 TGCGCCAGCAGCTTCCTTGGACAGGGGAACTACGAGCAGTACTTC CASSFLGQGNYEQYF
TRBJ2-1 . once TRBV5-1 TGCGCCAGCAGCTTGGCCTGTTGCGGAGGCTCCTACAATGAGCAGTTCTTC CASSLACCGGSYNEQFF
TRBJ2-5 TRBD1 . TRBV10-3 TGTGCCATCAGCGTGGGGGGACAGGAAGAGACCCAGTACTTC CAISVGGQEETQYF
TRBJ2-7 TRBD1 . TRBV13 TGTGCCAGCAGCTCGCTCCGGGACCAGGGGGCCTACGAGCAGTACTTC CASSSLRDQGAYEQYF
TRBJ1-2 . . TRBV29-1 TGCAGCGTGGCCACTAGTCCCGATAACTATGGCTACACCTTC CSVATSPDNYGYTF
TRBJ2-7 . . TRBV7-2 TGTGCCAGCAGCTTAGCCATTCAGGGTTCCACCTACGAGCAGTACTTC CASSLAIQGSTYEQYF
TRBJ2-1 TRBD1 few TRBV29-1 TGCAGCGTAACTCCGGGACAGGGGTACAATGAGCAGTTCTTC CSVTPGQGYNEQFF
TRBJ1-2 . . TRBV15 TGTGCCACCAGCAGAGATCGGACAGCAACCTATGGCTACACCTTC CATSRDRTATYGYTF
TRBJ1-1 TRBD1 . TRBV10-3 TGTGCCATCAGTGTGAAATACCCGGGACAGGGGACTGAAGCTTTCTTT CAISVKYPGQGTEAFF
TRBJ2-1 . many TRBV11-2 TGTGCCAGCAGCTTAGGCCGACGTCAGGGAAATGAGCAGTTCTTC CASSLGRRQGNEQFF
TRBJ2-5 . . TRBV7-9 TGTGCCAGCAGCTTAGAGTGGACAGAAGAAGAGACCCAGTACTTC CASSLEWTEEETQYF
TRBJ2-7 . . TRBV7-6 TGTGCCAGCAGCTGGCGGCAGGGGGGCAGGGAGCAGTACTTC CASSWRQGGREQYF
TRBJ2-7 TRBD2 . TRBV10-2 TGCGCCAGCAGTGAGTTTACTAGCGGGAGGGACGAGCAGTACTTC CASSEFTSGRDEQYF
TRBJ2-7 . once TRBV11-2 TGTGCCAGCAGCTTCTTGTGGAGCGAGCAGTACTTC CASSFLWSEQYF
TRBJ1-2 . . TRBV28 TGTGCCAGCAGATTGGACTATGGCTACACCTTC CASRLDYGYTF
TRBJ2-3 TRBD2 . TRBV4-2 TGTGCCAGCAGCCAAGAACCGGGACTAGCGGGCACAGATACGCAGTATTTT CASSQEPGLAGTDTQYF
TRBJ1-2 . . TRBV28 TGTGCCAGCAGGTCCAGACGGCGTGAAATACCCTATGGCTACACCTTC CASRSRRREIPYGYTF
TRBJ1-1 TRBD1 . TRBV27 TGTGCCAGCAGGGGACAGGGGAGGTACACTGAAGCTTTCTTT CASRGQGRYTEAFF
TRBJ2-3 . many TRBV6-4 TGTGCCAGCAGTCAGCAGGGGAGCACAGATACGCAGTATTTT CASSQQGSTDTQYF
TRBJ2-4 . . TRBV29-1 TGCAGCGTTGAAGAGGATGGGGGGCTAGCCAAAAACATTCAGTACTTC CSVEEDGGLAKNIQYF
TRBJ2-1 . . TRBV9 TGTGCCAGCAGCGTGGGGGGCGCATCGGATGAGCAGTTCTTC CASSVGGASDEQFF